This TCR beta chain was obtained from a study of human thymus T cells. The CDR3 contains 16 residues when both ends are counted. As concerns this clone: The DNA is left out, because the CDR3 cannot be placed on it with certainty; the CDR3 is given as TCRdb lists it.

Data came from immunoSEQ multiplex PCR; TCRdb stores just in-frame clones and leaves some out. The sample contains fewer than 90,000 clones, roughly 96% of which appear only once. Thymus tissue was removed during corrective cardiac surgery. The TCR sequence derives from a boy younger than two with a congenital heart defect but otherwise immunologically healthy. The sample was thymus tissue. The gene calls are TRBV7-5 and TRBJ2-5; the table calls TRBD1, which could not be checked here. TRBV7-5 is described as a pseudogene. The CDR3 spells CARSLVGQGTWETQYF.